This entry lists 30 T cell receptor beta chains sequenced from one sample in a study of CD8 T cell repertoires and HIV-1 epitope variants. The table came from immunoSEQ multiplex PCR; TCRdb's copy has only in-frame clones and leaves some out. The top ten clones hold approximately 24% of a sample with about 90,000 clones, roughly 80% of them seen once. The sequenced sample was uncultured baseline CD8+ T cells from peripheral blood mononuclear cells (PBMCs). The receptors were sampled from a male donor with HIV.

The chain couples TRBV27 to TRBJ2-7, with 10 bases identical to TRBD2. Germline V gene data show CDR1 as MNHEY and CDR2 as SMNVEV (reference sequence). The junction had 3 bases not matched to a gene; V was cut back by 1 base and J by 3 bases. The CDR3 length is 15 residues. The CDR3 protein is CASSLLPSGSYEQYF. The CDR3 nucleotides read TGTGCCAGCAGTTTATTACCTAGCGGGAGCTACGAGCAGTACTTC.

This rearrangement joins TRBV6-5 to TRBJ2-1; 8 nucleotides agree with TRBD1. The CDR3 has 14 amino acids. J was trimmed by 6 bases and V by 6 bases; bases with no gene match: 7. CDR1 is MNHEY and CDR2 is SVGAGI in the germline V gene. The CDR3: CASRRGTGLNEQFF. The CDR3 nucleotides read TGTGCCAGCAGAAGGGGGACAGGACTCAATGAGCAGTTCTTC.

J is TRBJ2-2 and V is TRBV18, with 7 bases fitting TRBD1. CDR1 and CDR2 from the germline V gene are KGHSH and LQKENI. There are 15 residues in the CDR3. V lost 5 bases, J lost 3 bases, and 6 bases stayed unmatched. In nucleotides, the CDR3 is TGTGCCAGCTCATTGACAGGGAAAGACACCGGGGAGCTGTTTTTT. Translation: CASSLTGKDTGELFF.

V gene TRBV13 combines with J gene TRBJ2-2; TRBD1 is a possible D gene (5 bases). Trimming cost V 6 bases and J 1 base, with 9 bases left between them. Germline CDR1 and CDR2: PRHDT and FYEKMQ (reference sequence). The CDR3 sequence is 14 residues long. The CDR3 reads CASRKGVNTGELFF. The CDR3 DNA follows: TGTGCCAGCAGGAAAGGGGTGAACACCGGGGAGCTGTTTTTT.

CDR3 sequence (DNA): TGTGCCAGCTCCGTTGGACAGGGAGGAAGTCCTTCACCCCTCCACTTT. It encodes CASSVGQGGSPSPLHF. V gene TRBV18 combines with J gene TRBJ1-6, with TRBD1 matching 8 bases. This CDR3 is 16 amino acids long. Germline V gene sequence: CDR1 KGHSH, CDR2 LQKENI. The V gene end was trimmed by 6 bases and the J gene end by 9 bases; junction bases not matched to a gene: 13.

This clone was observed a single time. The CDR3 DNA sequence: TGTGCCAGCATCACAGACCTCATGAACACTGAAGCTTTCTTT. This encodes CASITDLMNTEAFF. The chain carries TRBV28 and TRBJ1-1; D remains unclear. Trimming took 7 bases from V and 0 from J, leaving 12 bases between them. In germline, CDR1 is MDHEN, CDR2 SYDVKM. The CDR3 contains 14 residues.

V gene TRBV6-5 combines with J gene TRBJ1-2; D is ambiguous. CDR1 is MNHEY, CDR2 SVGAGI, per germline. The V end lost 2 bases, the J end lost 8 bases, and 15 bases lay between the germline ends. The CDR3 extends over 14 amino acids. The CDR3 DNA is TGTGCCAGCAGTTACGTCCCGTGGAAGGAGGGCTACACCTTC. Protein: CASSYVPWKEGYTF.

V usage is TRBV2 and J usage is TRBJ2-1; D ambiguous. The CDR3 totals 14 residues. CDR1 SNHLY and CDR2 FYNNEI come from the germline V gene. V lost 6 bases, J lost 0 bases, and 9 bases lay in between. In DNA, the CDR3 is TGTGCCAGCAGCGAGGCCATCTCCTACAATGAGCAGTTCTTC. This sequence encodes CASSEAISYNEQFF.

The CDR3 loop reads CAWSVRQASTEAFF. The CDR3 DNA reads TGTGCCTGGAGTGTACGACAGGCCAGCACTGAAGCTTTCTTT. The chain recombines TRBV30 with TRBJ1-1; the D gene is possibly TRBD1 (6 bases). Trimming removed 0 bases from V and 4 bases from J, with 12 bases in between. The CDR3 totals 14 residues. Germline loops: CDR1 GTSNPN, CDR2 SVGIG (reference sequence).

This clone was counted only a few times. The chain joins TRBV25-1 to TRBJ2-7; 9 bases line up with TRBD2. Trimming removed 4 bases from V and 2 bases from J; junction bases left unmatched: 12. The CDR3 contains 17 residues. Per germline, CDR1 MGHDK and CDR2 SYGVNS. CDR3 sequence: CASSASWSSSGTYEQYF. The CDR3 DNA follows: TGTGCCAGCAGTGCCTCCTGGTCGTCTAGCGGGACCTACGAGCAGTACTTC.

This clone was seen only a few times. CDR3: CASSDREWGGYNEQFF. CDR3 sequence (DNA): TGTGCCAGCAGTGACCGCGAGTGGGGCGGGTACAATGAGCAGTTCTTC. V is TRBV6-4 and J is TRBJ2-1; either TRBD1 or TRBD2 may fit D (5 bases each). Germline V lookup: CDR1 MRHNA, CDR2 SNTAGT. V lost 2 bases and J lost 4, with 15 bases in between. CDR3 length: 16 amino acids.

The rearrangement uses TRBV9 and TRBJ1-6; D call uncertain. The CDR3 totals 16 residues. Trimming removed 0 bases at V and 4 bases at J, with 11 bases between. Per germline, CDR1 SGDLS and CDR2 YYNGEE. In nucleotides, the CDR3 is TGTGCCAGCAGCGTAGGTGGCGGCAGTTATAATTCACCCCTCCACTTT. Its protein product is CASSVGGGSYNSPLHF.

This clone was detected a few times. This chain connects TRBV29-1 to TRBJ1-2; TRBD1 matches 9 bases. Trimming took 4 bases from V and 8 from J; bases not matched to a gene: 8. CDR1 and CDR2 from the germline V gene are SQVTM and ANQGSEA. This CDR3 has 13 residues. As DNA, the CDR3 is TGCAGCGTTGGTGGACAGGGGATCAAGGGCTACACCTTC. Amino acids: CSVGGQGIKGYTF.

The DNA of the CDR3 is TGTGCCAGCAGCGTAGAAGCCGGTAGCTCCTACAATGAGCAGTTCTTC. It codes for CASSVEAGSSYNEQFF. The rearrangement uses TRBV9 and TRBJ2-1; D is undetermined. This CDR3 contains 16 residues. Trimming shortened V by 0 bases and J by 0 bases, and 10 bases separated the two germline ends. Per the germline V gene, CDR1 is SGDLS and CDR2 is YYNGEE.

This chain connects TRBV12-5 to TRBJ2-2; 12 nucleotides line up with TRBD1. Germline V gene lookup returns CDR1 LGHNT and CDR2 FRNRAP. The CDR3 length is 16 residues. The J segment lost 7 bases and the V segment lost 4 bases, leaving 7 bases of the junction unmatched. CDR3 coding DNA: TGTGCTAGTGGTTGGCGGGACAGGGGGCGCGACGGGGAGCTGTTTTTT. Its translation is CASGWRDRGRDGELFF.

The chain combines TRBV6-4 with TRBJ2-3, with TRBD2 identical over 9 bases. The CDR3 sequence is 15 residues long. Germline CDR1 MRHNA, CDR2 SNTAGT. V lost 0 bases and J lost 4; bases outside the gene matches: 2. The CDR3 DNA is TGTGCCAGCAGTGACTCTAGCGGGAGTCCAGATACGCAGTATTTT. Translation gives CASSDSSGSPDTQYF.

V usage is TRBV29-1 and J usage is TRBJ2-7; 8 bases agree with TRBD1. The CDR3 runs 14 residues. J lost 2 bases, V lost 5 bases, and 8 bases had no gene match. CDR1 is SQVTM and CDR2 is ANQGSEA in the germline V gene. Here the CDR3 DNA reads TGCAGCGTTACGCTGGGGGACAGGACCTACGAGCAGTACTTC. This sequence encodes CSVTLGDRTYEQYF.

J is TRBJ2-3 and V is TRBV21-1; the table's D gene call, TRBD1, was not cross checked with the DNA. TRBV21-1 is an annotated pseudogene. The length of the CDR3 is 17 residues. In nucleotides, the CDR3 is TGTGCCAGCAGCAAAGGGTCTGATCAGGCCTACACAGATACGCAGTATTTT. This gives the protein CASSKGSDQAYTDTQYF.

A few counts support this clone. The rearrangement links TRBV6-4 to TRBJ2-7, with D possibly TRBD2 on 6 matching bases. Germline V gene lookup returns CDR1 MRHNA and CDR2 SNTAGT. This CDR3 has 13 amino acids. Trimming stripped 5 bases from V and 6 bases from J, with 14 bases between. CDR3 sequence reads: CASSLLGGTEQYF. In DNA, the CDR3 is TGTGCCAGCAGTCTCCTAGGCGGGACCGAGCAGTACTTC.

This clone showed up just once. V usage is TRBV4-1 and J usage is TRBJ2-5, with 8 bases identical to TRBD2. CDR1 is MGHRA, CDR2 YSYEKL, per germline. The CDR3 is 16 amino acids. With V trimmed by 6 bases and J by 6 bases, 15 bases remained unmatched. CDR3 in amino acids: CASSQPTREGGKTQYF. The CDR3 bases are TGCGCCAGCAGTCAACCCACACGGGAGGGGGGGAAGACCCAGTACTTC.

The chain recombines TRBV7-9 with TRBJ2-3; D is ambiguous. This CDR3 is 14 amino acids long. The ends were cut back, 2 bases at V and 3 bases at J, with 9 bases in the middle. Per germline, CDR1 SEHNR and CDR2 FQNEAQ (reference sequence). CDR3 protein: CASSLSGRTDTQYF. The DNA for the CDR3 is TGTGCCAGCAGCTTATCGGGCCGAACAGATACGCAGTATTTT.

The V gene is TRBV5-8, the J gene TRBJ2-3; 13 positions match TRBD2. J gave up 7 bases and V 3 bases, and 11 bases lay outside the gene matches. CDR3 length: 17 amino acids. The germline gives CDR1 SGHTS, CDR2 YDEGEE. As DNA, the CDR3 is TGTGCCAGCAGCTACGGACTAGCGGGAGCCGCTCGTAATACGCAGTATTTT. Translated, it gives CASSYGLAGAARNTQYF.

This chain uses TRBV2 with TRBJ2-7; D is undetermined. CDR1 SNHLY and CDR2 FYNNEI come from the germline V gene. Trimming left V 5 bases short and J 5 bases short, with 16 bases between. This CDR3 has 14 residues. In DNA form, the CDR3 reads TGTGCCAGCAGTCCACTTTCACCCTCGGACGAGCAGTACTTC. This translates into CASSPLSPSDEQYF.

The chain couples TRBV7-6 to TRBJ2-7; TRBD2 agrees at 11 bases. V was pared by 4 bases and J by 4 bases, with 15 bases of the junction left unmatched. CDR3 length equals 18 residues. The V gene's germline CDR1 is SGHVS and CDR2 FNYEAQ. The CDR3 nucleotides read TGTGCCAGCAGCTCAAGAAGTAGCGGGAGGGGTTATTCTTACGAGCAGTACTTC. Amino acid sequence: CASSSRSSGRGYSYEQYF.

The CDR3 DNA is TGTGCCAGCAGTTTATCCGGGACAGGGGTCAATCAGCCCCAGCATTTT. This codes for CASSLSGTGVNQPQHF. V is TRBV6-5 and J is TRBJ1-5; 10 bases map to TRBD1. CDR1 is MNHEY, CDR2 SVGAGI, per germline. The CDR3 is 16 residues long. V was pared by 4 bases and J by 3 bases, with 6 bases of the junction left unmatched.

J is TRBJ2-5 and V is TRBV2; 7 nucleotides line up with TRBD2. The ends lost 6 bases at V and 5 bases at J; junction bases unmatched: 9. In germline, CDR1 is SNHLY, CDR2 FYNNEI. The CDR3 consists of 14 residues. In DNA form, the CDR3 reads TGTGCCAGCAGCCCCTTCGGGGGGACGGAGACCCAGTACTTC. As protein: CASSPFGGTETQYF. Based on the CDR3 plus reference TRBV2 and TRBJ2-5, the full variable domain is EPEVTQTPSHQVTQMGQEVILRCVPISNHLYFYWYRQILGQKVEFLVSFYNNEISEKSEIFDDQFSVERPDGSNFTLKIRSTKLEDSAMYFCASSPFGGTETQYFGPGTRLLVL.

Written as DNA, the CDR3 is TGTGCCAGCAGTTGGCCGGGACAGGGCAGTAACGAGCAGTACTTC. This sequence encodes CASSWPGQGSNEQYF. This chain links TRBV5-4 with TRBJ2-7; 9 positions agree with TRBD1. The V segment lost 5 bases and the J segment 5 bases; nucleotides outside the gene matches: 11. The CDR3 covers 15 residues. Germline lookup yields CDR1 SGHNT and CDR2 YYREEE (reference sequence).

The chain uses TRBV6-5 and TRBJ2-7; D remains ambiguous. CDR3 size: 13 residues. V was trimmed by 6 bases and J by 3 bases, leaving 12 bases between them. Germline CDR1 MNHEY, CDR2 SVGAGI. The CDR3 spells CASRSPPSYEQYF. In nucleotides, the CDR3 is TGTGCCAGCAGATCCCCCCCCAGCTACGAGCAGTACTTC.

This rearrangement joins TRBV18 to TRBJ2-3, with 7 bases fitting TRBD1. This CDR3 is built from 15 residues. V lost 0 bases to trimming and J lost 4 bases; unmatched junction nucleotides: 4. CDR1 KGHSH and CDR2 LQKENI come from the germline V gene. In nucleotides, the CDR3 is TGTGCCAGCTCACCACCGGGTCAGGGGGCAGATACGCAGTATTTT. The encoded protein is CASSPPGQGADTQYF.

This rearrangement joins TRBV5-1 to TRBJ1-6, with a tentative D call TRBD1 (5 bases). The CDR3 runs 16 residues. The V end was cut by 0 bases, the J end by 6 bases, with 13 bases between. Germline assignment: CDR1 SGHRS and CDR2 YFSETQ. CDR3 coding DNA: TGCGCCAGCAGCTTGGGGAACCTCGGGACTAATTCACCCCTCCACTTT. Its translation: CASSLGNLGTNSPLHF.